This TCR beta chain was identified during a study of shared clonotypes between healthy human individuals. Sequenced by immunoSEQ multiplex PCR; TCRdb stores in-frame clones only, minus some. Among a few million clones listed, approximately 94% were seen once. The CDR3 length is 14 residues. V lost 5 bases and J lost 3; bases outside the gene matches: 7. CDR1 MNHNY and CDR2 SVGAGI come from the germline V gene (reference sequence). Donors comprised healthy HIV-negative adults lacking recent acute infections or vaccinations. Material for sequencing was naive CD4+ T cells sorted from blood. Noted subset: CD45RA+ positively selected. The source is a man aged 18-30 years in good health. This sequence joins TRBV6-6 and TRBJ2-7; 7 nucleotides line up with TRBD2. The CDR3: CASSGGSRIYEQYF. CDR3 nucleotide sequence: TGTGCCAGCAGTGGCGGGAGTAGGATCTACGAGCAGTACTTC.